The 10 T cell receptor beta chains reported below all come from one sample, sequenced in a study of vaccination and CD4 T cells after COVID-19. The treatment denotes: roughly ten-day PBMC culture with coronavirus spike peptide pools or control peptides (ViraFEST assay). Their cognate antigens are unknown. Sequencing of cultured CD4+ T cell DNA used the Oncomine TCR Beta short-read assay. TCRdb used MiXCR to reprocess the PCR reads, holding one entry per CDR3 protein. The sample lists under 20,000 distinct CDR3 sequences, more than 70% occurring once. The material was CD4+ T cells from blood, cultured in vitro, obtained after SARS-CoV-2 vaccination. Every receptor here comes from a human donor who received a COVID-19 vaccine.

This clonotype has just one count. The chain recombines TRBV30 with TRBJ2-3, with TRBD2 matching over 13 bases. V shed 5 bases, J shed 4 bases, and the junction held 9 bases outside the gene matches. There are 16 residues in the CDR3. The germline V gene encodes CDR1 GTSNPN and CDR2 SVGIG (reference sequence). CDR3 sequence (DNA): TGTGCCTGGTCCCGGGGGACTAGCGGGGTCGCAGATACGCAGTATTTT. Its protein is CAWSRGTSGVADTQYF.

This clonotype was detected only a few times. The chain employs TRBV20-1 and TRBJ1-2, with D possibly TRBD1 on 6 matching bases. The CDR3 spans 15 residues. Germline V gives CDR1 DFQATT, CDR2 SNEGSKA (reference sequence). V shed 1 base and J shed 4 bases, with 16 bases lying between them. CDR3 amino acids: CSARAPGQGSYGYTF. The CDR3 DNA follows: TGCAGTGCTAGAGCTCCCGGGCAGGGGAGCTATGGCTACACCTTC.

This clonotype was counted only a few times. CDR3 region: CSARPTGQPQHF. DNA of the CDR3: TGCAGTGCTAGACCTACGGGTCAGCCCCAGCATTTT. This chain joins TRBV20-1 and TRBJ1-5; no reliable D call. Germline CDR1 DFQATT, CDR2 SNEGSKA (reference sequence). Deletions cut 2 bases from V and 6 bases from J, with 8 bases between. The length of the CDR3 is 12 residues.

The CDR3 spells CASSIGIRGPNQPQHF. CDR3 bases: TGTGCCAGTAGTATAGGTATCAGGGGGCCGAATCAGCCCCAGCATTTT. The V call is TRBV19, the J call TRBJ1-5; 8 bases line up with TRBD1. The CDR3 extends over 16 amino acids. Per the germline V gene, CDR1 is LNHDA and CDR2 is SQIVND (reference sequence). V dropped 1 base and J dropped 4; count of bases not matched to a gene: 6.

The rearrangement uses TRBV10-1 and TRBJ2-2; D uncertain. Trimming shortened V by 8 bases and J by 5 bases, and 6 bases separated the two germline ends. Looked up from germline, CDR1 is WNHNN and CDR2 is SYGVQD (reference sequence). The CDR3 contains 11 residues. CDR3 protein: CASGTTGELFF. CDR3 bases: TGCGCCAGCGGTACGACCGGGGAGCTGTTTTTT.

V usage is TRBV6-1 and J usage is TRBJ2-7, with 8 bases aligning to TRBD1. J lost 3 bases, V lost 6 bases, and 10 bases had no gene match. The CDR3 is made up of 15 amino acids. The germline CDR1 and CDR2 sequences are MNHNS and SASEGT. CDR3 in amino acids: CASRGTGPTGYEQYF. In DNA, the CDR3 is TGTGCCAGCAGGGGGACAGGCCCTACCGGCTACGAGCAGTACTTC.

The chain combines TRBV6-5 with TRBJ2-7, with a tentative D call TRBD2 (5 bases). The length of the CDR3 is 13 residues. Germline CDR1 reads MNHEY; CDR2 reads SVGAGI. Trimming shortened V by 4 bases and J by 6 bases, and 13 bases separated the two germline ends. CDR3 residues: CASSFPGVSEQYF. CDR3 sequence (DNA): TGTGCCAGCAGTTTTCCCGGGGTTAGCGAGCAGTACTTC.

This clonotype occurred a few times. The junction does not match germline at one end; this may be a read error. V usage is TRBV6-1 and J usage is TRBJ1-5; 9 bases agree with TRBD1. From germline, CDR1 is MNHNS and CDR2 SASEGT. The CDR3 is 14 residues long. CDR3 nucleotide sequence: TGTGCCAGCAGACAGGGGGCCCATCATCATCCCCAGCATTTT. Its translation is CASRQGAHHHPQHF.

This clonotype has only a few counts. The chain combines TRBV6-1 with TRBJ1-2; D not certain. CDR3 size: 17 residues. Germline V lookup: CDR1 MNHNS, CDR2 SASEGT. Trimming took 4 bases from V and 2 from J, leaving 20 bases between them. The CDR3 DNA reads TGTGCCAGCAGTGCCATATACCAAGACCACAAAAACTATGGCTACACCTTC. Its protein product is CASSAIYQDHKNYGYTF.

The chain has TRBV15 and TRBJ2-3; TRBD2 matches at 9 bases. The V and J ends lost 0 bases and 4 bases, in that order; junction bases with no gene match: 5. This CDR3 contains 16 residues. CDR1 and CDR2 from the germline V gene are LNHNV and YYDKDF (reference sequence). The CDR3 DNA sequence: TGTGCCACCAGCAGAGAACTAGCGGGTGGTGCAGATACGCAGTATTTT. The encoded protein is CATSRELAGGADTQYF.